A single sample gave rise to the 21 T cell receptor beta chains below, sequenced in a study of blood T cell repertoires in COVID-19. The assay was immunoSEQ multiplex PCR, and TCRdb's table has in-frame clones only and misses some. The sample shows a few hundred thousand clones, around 83% of them seen only once. Sequenced: PBMCs or T cells enriched from blood (not recorded which). The receptors originated from a woman aged 45-59 years who had been exposed to COVID-19.

The CDR3 region has the DNA TGTGCCTGGAAAAGGACAGGCCCCTACAATGAGCAGTTCTTC. Protein: CAWKRTGPYNEQFF. The V call is TRBV30, the J call TRBJ2-1, with 7 bases that match TRBD1. CDR3 length: 14 residues. Germline trimming cut 4 bases from V and 2 bases from J; bases unmatched to any gene: 5. Germline lookup yields CDR1 GTSNPN and CDR2 SVGIG (reference sequence).

A few counts support this clone. The chain carries TRBV21-1 and TRBJ2-7; the table's D gene call, TRBD2, was not cross checked with the DNA. TRBV21-1 is shown as a pseudogene. The CDR3 has 12 amino acids. The CDR3 coding sequence is TGTGCCAGCAGCAAAGGGGGGGGTGAGCAGTACTTC. Translating gives CASSKGGGEQYF.

The chain has TRBV5-6 and TRBJ1-1, with TRBD1 matching 7 bases. Germline loops: CDR1 SGHDT, CDR2 YYEEEE. J was trimmed by 3 bases and V by 8 bases; bases with no gene match: 7. The CDR3 consists of 13 residues. The CDR3 nucleotides read TGTGCCAGTAACAGGGGCGAGGACACTGAAGCTTTCTTT. Translated, it gives CASNRGEDTEAFF.

The chain couples TRBV5-4 to TRBJ2-5, with D possibly being TRBD1 (7 bases). V shed 5 bases and J shed 1 base, with 12 bases lying between them. CDR3 length: 14 residues. Germline CDR1 SGHNT, CDR2 YYREEE (reference sequence). The CDR3 region is CASREGAAQETQYF. CDR3 in DNA: TGTGCCAGCAGGGAGGGGGCGGCCCAAGAGACCCAGTACTTC.

The chain links TRBV5-6 to TRBJ1-2; 10 nucleotides agree with TRBD1. The CDR3 is 15 amino acids. Germline CDR1 and CDR2: SGHDT and YYEEEE. V gave up 1 base and J gave up 5 bases; unmatched junction bases: 5. CDR3 nucleotides: TGTGCCAGCAGCTTGCCGGGACAGGGGACTTATGGCTACACCTTC. Its protein product is CASSLPGQGTYGYTF.

V gene TRBV11-2 combines with J gene TRBJ2-3, with TRBD2 identical over 11 bases. Per the germline V gene, CDR1 is SGHAT and CDR2 is FQNNGV. The CDR3 is 15 residues long. Trimming removed 6 bases from V and 7 bases from J; junction bases left unmatched: 9. The CDR3 sequence: CASSPTSGATYTQYF. CDR3 bases: TGTGCCAGCAGTCCGACTAGCGGGGCAACCTATACGCAGTATTTT.

CDR3 in amino acids: CASSSFDRGSLPEQYF. The DNA of the CDR3 is TGTGCCAGCAGCTCGTTCGACAGGGGCTCACTACCCGAGCAGTACTTC. The J gene is TRBJ2-7, the V gene TRBV6-2 or TRBV6-3; 8 bases map to TRBD1. J lost 6 bases, V lost 6 bases, and 16 bases had no gene match. The CDR3 loop spans 16 amino acids. CDR1 is MNHEY and CDR2 is SVGEGT in the germline V gene.

This clone has a single count. The rearrangement joins TRBV6-5 to TRBJ1-2; D possibly corresponds to TRBD1 (5 bases). CDR3 length: 13 amino acids. Germline-derived CDR1 and CDR2 are MNHEY and SVGAGI. The germline V and J ends were trimmed by 6 bases and 0 bases, with 8 bases remaining between them. CDR3 nucleotide sequence: TGTGCCAGCAGGCGGGGGGCTAACTATGGCTACACCTTC. It codes for CASRRGANYGYTF.

The rearrangement joins TRBV6-6 to TRBJ1-2, with D perhaps matching TRBD1 (6 bases). CDR1 MNHNY and CDR2 SVGAGI come from the germline V gene (reference sequence). The V gene lost 0 bases and the J gene lost 7 bases, with 12 bases spanning the gap. The CDR3 loop spans 14 amino acids. This CDR3 is CASSYSGTQFGYTF. Here the CDR3 DNA reads TGTGCCAGCAGTTACTCTGGGACACAATTTGGCTACACCTTC.

The chain couples TRBV12-3 or TRBV12-4 to TRBJ1-4; D unclear. With 5 bases removed from V and 5 bases from J, the gap between germline ends came to 9 bases. The CDR3 contains 13 residues. The CDR3 nucleotides read TGTGCCAGCAGTCCCAGAGGGAATGAAAAACTGTTTTTT. Its translation is CASSPRGNEKLFF.

The chain is built from TRBV10-3 and TRBJ2-5, with TRBD1 as a possible D gene (5 bases). Germline V gives CDR1 ENHRY, CDR2 SYGVKD. This CDR3 is built from 12 residues. V was cut by 6 bases and J by 4 bases, with 9 bases left in between. The CDR3 sequence: CAIRQGGETQYF. The CDR3 region has the DNA TGTGCCATCAGGCAGGGCGGAGAGACCCAGTACTTC.

This rearrangement joins TRBV28 to TRBJ2-7; perhaps TRBD2 as D (6 bases). V lost 2 bases to trimming and J lost 5 bases, with 16 bases between them. The CDR3 covers 15 residues. CDR1 is MDHEN and CDR2 is SYDVKM in the germline V gene. The CDR3 DNA sequence: TGTGCCAGCAGTTTAAGTCGGGGACTCATGGACGAGCAGTACTTC. Residues: CASSLSRGLMDEQYF.

The rearrangement joins TRBV5-1 to TRBJ1-1; 8 positions agree with TRBD1. The trim removed 0 bases at V and 8 bases at J, leaving 6 bases unmatched. The V gene's germline CDR1 is SGHRS and CDR2 YFSETQ. This CDR3 is built from 14 residues. CDR3: CASSLGAGTGEAFF. As DNA, the CDR3 is TGCGCCAGCAGCTTGGGTGCTGGGACAGGAGAAGCTTTCTTT.

The genes are TRBV6-2 or TRBV6-3 and TRBJ1-6; 8 bases are shared with TRBD1. The CDR3 runs to 14 residues. With 6 bases clipped from V and 10 bases from J, the junction kept 8 bases outside the gene matches. Germline CDR1 is MNHEY and CDR2 is SVGEGT. The CDR3 DNA is TGTGCCAGCAGCTCCGGACAGGGAGGCTCACCCCTCCACTTT. Translated: CASSSGQGGSPLHF.

V usage is TRBV6-5 and J usage is TRBJ1-1; D gene unclear. In germline, CDR1 is MNHEY, CDR2 SVGAGI. CDR3 length: 12 amino acids. Trimming cost V 6 bases and J 7 bases, with 12 bases left between them. CDR3 residues: CASSSQTGEAFF. CDR3 bases: TGTGCCAGCAGCTCCCAGACGGGTGAAGCTTTCTTT.

The rearrangement joins TRBV10-3 to TRBJ1-5; D gene unclear. CDR1 is ENHRY, CDR2 SYGVKD, per germline. Deletions cut 7 bases from V and 0 bases from J, with 10 bases between. The CDR3 loop spans 14 amino acids. As DNA, the CDR3 is TGTGCCATCATACCCCAACTTAGCAATCAGCCCCAGCATTTT. Translating gives CAIIPQLSNQPQHF.

The gene calls are TRBV14 and TRBJ1-3; no definite D call. There are 16 residues in the CDR3. Per germline, CDR1 SGHDN and CDR2 FVKESK. The V and J ends lost 1 base and 0 bases respectively, with 10 bases between them. The DNA of the CDR3 is TGTGCCAGCAGCCAAGTGAACAGCCGCTCTGGAAACACCATATATTTT. Protein: CASSQVNSRSGNTIYF.

This chain connects TRBV5-1 to TRBJ2-3, with 9 bases fitting TRBD2. Germline CDR1 SGHRS, CDR2 YFSETQ. The CDR3 covers 17 residues. J gave up 5 bases and V 4 bases, and 14 bases lay outside the gene matches. This CDR3 reads CASSNGLRAGGLDTQYF. As DNA, the CDR3 is TGCGCCAGCAGCAACGGACTGCGAGCGGGGGGTTTAGATACGCAGTATTTT. Full variable domain (rest looked up from reference TRBV5-1 and TRBJ2-3): KAGVTQTPRYLIKTRGQQVTLSCSPISGHRSVSWYQQTPGQGLQFLFEYFSETQRNKGNFPGRFSGRQFSNSRSEMNVSTLELGDSALYLCASSNGLRAGGLDTQYFGPGTRLTVL.

The genes are TRBV28 and TRBJ1-2; D may be TRBD1 (6 bases). CDR1 is MDHEN and CDR2 is SYDVKM in the germline V gene. The CDR3 sequence is 16 residues long. V lost 2 bases and J 0 bases, leaving 13 bases between the germline ends. CDR3 sequence: CASSLGQGPSNYGYTF. CDR3 nucleotides: TGTGCCAGCAGTTTAGGGCAGGGGCCCTCTAACTATGGCTACACCTTC.

This clone was observed a few times. The V gene is TRBV10-1, the J gene TRBJ2-7; D is possibly TRBD1 (6 bases). V was cut by 7 bases and J by 0 bases, with 10 bases left in between. Germline V gives CDR1 WNHNN, CDR2 SYGVQD (reference sequence). The CDR3 sequence is 13 residues long. The DNA for the CDR3 is TGCGCCAGCATCCCCAGGGGCTCCTACGAGCAGTACTTC. It encodes CASIPRGSYEQYF.

The chain has TRBV4-3 and TRBJ1-1, with a weak D call TRBD1 (5 bases). Trimming took off 1 base at V and 1 base at J, with 13 bases between the two ends. The CDR3 covers 16 residues. Germline V gene lookup returns CDR1 LGHNA and CDR2 YSLEER. This chain's CDR3 is CASSQGSTVPNTEAFF. Written as DNA, the CDR3 is TGCGCCAGCAGCCAAGGTTCGACAGTCCCGAACACTGAAGCTTTCTTT.